The sequence of this TCR beta chain was determined in a study of shared clonotypes between healthy human individuals. About this clone itself: Its matching antigen is unknown.

Each PCR replicate from the sorted subsets contained approximately 0.2 ug DNA, which is about 31,000 T cell genomes. Generated by immunoSEQ multiplex PCR, the TCRdb table keeps only in-frame clones and is missing some. The data contain some 2 million clones, 90% to 95% of them singletons. Study findings and constraints: It was the non-shared clonotypes that had lower generation probabilities than clonotypes shared by all four donors. Represented diversity (both genetic and exposure-history) was limited by the small number of donors. The sharing of 4.5% to 5.5% of naive CD4 clonotypes was seen across a handful of donors.

Germline loops: CDR1 GTSNPN, CDR2 SVGIG (reference sequence). The CDR3 has 13 residues. Trimming took off 4 bases at V and 3 bases at J, with 10 bases between the two ends. This clonotype originated in a man aged 18-30 years in good health. The rearrangement uses TRBV30 and TRBJ1-5, with no clear D. Source material: naive CD4+ T cells sorted from blood. Noted subset: CD45RA+ positively selected. The CDR3: CAWNVAVNQPQHF. CDR3 nucleotide sequence: TGTGCCTGGAATGTGGCGGTCAATCAGCCCCAGCATTTT.